What follows are 11 T cell receptor beta chains derived from one specimen sequenced in a study of blood T cell repertoires in COVID-19. The data were produced by immunoSEQ multiplex PCR, yet TCRdb's version contains in-frame clones alone and is incomplete. Of under 400,000 clones in the sample, about 86% were seen once. The sample comprised PBMCs or T cells enriched from blood (not recorded which). These receptor sequences come from a middle-aged woman with acute COVID-19.

This clone was picked up one time. The genes are TRBV7-8 and TRBJ2-2; D remains ambiguous. The CDR3 runs to 14 residues. CDR1 and CDR2 (germline): SGHVS, FQNEAQ. V shed 6 bases and J shed 6 bases, with 14 bases lying between them. DNA of the CDR3: TGTGCCAGCAGTTTAAGCCCCTCTTCCGGGGAGCTGTTTTTT. Its protein product is CASSLSPSSGELFF.

This clone was recorded a few times. The CDR3 loop is CASSLSGTSGTAYNEQFF. CDR3 DNA: TGTGCCAGCAGTTTATCCGGGACTAGCGGGACGGCCTACAATGAGCAGTTCTTC. The chain has TRBV27 and TRBJ2-1; TRBD2 matches at 13 bases. CDR1 is MNHEY and CDR2 is SMNVEV in the germline V gene (reference sequence). This CDR3 contains 18 residues. The ends lost 0 bases at V and 2 bases at J; junction bases unmatched: 4.

The gene calls are TRBV24-1 and TRBJ2-2, with TRBD1 matching 8 bases. Trimming at V came to 1 base and at J to 2 bases, leaving 8 bases not matched to a gene. The CDR3 is 18 residues long. CDR1 KGHDR and CDR2 SFDVKD come from the germline V gene. DNA for the CDR3: TGTGCCACCAGTGATTTCGACAGGGGAGGAGGAAACACCGGGGAGCTGTTTTTT. Protein product: CATSDFDRGGGNTGELFF.

This chain uses TRBV19 with TRBJ2-2; tentative D call: TRBD2 (6 bases). V was cut by 4 bases and J by 2 bases, with 17 bases left in between. This CDR3 has 17 residues. CDR1 is LNHDA and CDR2 is SQIVND in the germline V gene (reference sequence). The CDR3, as DNA: TGTGCCAGTAGTAGGCGGGGAAAAAGCTTTAACACCGGGGAGCTGTTTTTT. Translation gives CASSRRGKSFNTGELFF.

The gene calls are TRBV5-4 and TRBJ2-1, with 11 nucleotides matching TRBD2. The J segment lost 3 bases and the V segment lost 3 bases, leaving 5 bases of the junction unmatched. CDR1 is SGHNT and CDR2 is YYREEE in the germline V gene (reference sequence). The CDR3 covers 16 residues. CDR3 nucleotides: TGTGCCAGCAGCTCACTTACTAGCGGGAGCTACAATGAGCAGTTCTTC. Its translation: CASSSLTSGSYNEQFF.

With respect to this clone: The junction does not match germline at one end; this may be a read error. The chain is built from TRBV19 and TRBJ1-2, with D unresolved. This CDR3 has 17 amino acids. The germline gives CDR1 LNHDA, CDR2 SQIVND (reference sequence). This CDR3 is CASRIEPGSTRNYGYTF. For the CDR3, the DNA is TGTGCCAGTAGGATAGAACCAGGCTCTACCCGTAACTATGGCTACACCTTC.

The chain is built from TRBV20-1 and TRBJ1-1, with 9 bases lining up with TRBD1. This CDR3 has 14 residues. The J segment lost 5 bases and the V segment lost 3 bases, leaving 7 bases of the junction unmatched. CDR1 DFQATT and CDR2 SNEGSKA come from the germline V gene (reference sequence). DNA for the CDR3: TGCAGTGCTAGTAACAGGGGGCGGGGAACTGAAGCTTTCTTT. This codes for CSASNRGRGTEAFF.

The chain links TRBV5-1 to TRBJ1-1, with 7 bases aligning to TRBD1. CDR1 SGHRS and CDR2 YFSETQ come from the germline V gene. The CDR3 spans 17 residues. V lost 4 bases and J lost 4; bases outside the gene matches: 16. The CDR3 reads CASSLQTGSNEVTEAFF. The CDR3 nucleotides are TGCGCCAGCAGCCTCCAGACAGGGTCGAATGAGGTCACTGAAGCTTTCTTT.

This chain uses TRBV28 with TRBJ1-4, with D unresolved. CDR3 length equals 13 residues. With 2 bases removed from V and 13 bases from J, the gap between germline ends came to 14 bases. Germline-derived CDR1 and CDR2 are MDHEN and SYDVKM. The CDR3 coding sequence is TGTGCCAGCAGTTTAGGTAGGGTGGGAGGACTGTTTTTT. It encodes CASSLGRVGGLFF.

Of note for this clone: The identical CDR3 is also encoded by other nucleotide sequences in the sample. The chain recombines TRBV7-2 with TRBJ2-2; weak D call: TRBD1 (5 bases). V shed 2 bases and J shed 0 bases, with 7 bases lying between them. The germline V gene has CDR1 SGHTA and CDR2 FQGNSA. CDR3 length equals 15 residues. The DNA of the CDR3 is TGTGCCAGCAGCTTACAGGGCACGAACACCGGGGAGCTGTTTTTT. It encodes CASSLQGTNTGELFF.

Here the CDR3 reads CASSLGDRRLSYEQYF. The DNA of the CDR3 is TGTGCCAGCAGCCTCGGGGACAGGCGCCTCTCCTACGAGCAGTACTTC. The chain recombines TRBV7-9 with TRBJ2-7; TRBD1 matches 8 bases. Trimming removed 5 bases from V and 0 bases from J; junction bases left unmatched: 9. Germline CDR1 reads SEHNR; CDR2 reads FQNEAQ (reference sequence). The CDR3 has 16 amino acids.